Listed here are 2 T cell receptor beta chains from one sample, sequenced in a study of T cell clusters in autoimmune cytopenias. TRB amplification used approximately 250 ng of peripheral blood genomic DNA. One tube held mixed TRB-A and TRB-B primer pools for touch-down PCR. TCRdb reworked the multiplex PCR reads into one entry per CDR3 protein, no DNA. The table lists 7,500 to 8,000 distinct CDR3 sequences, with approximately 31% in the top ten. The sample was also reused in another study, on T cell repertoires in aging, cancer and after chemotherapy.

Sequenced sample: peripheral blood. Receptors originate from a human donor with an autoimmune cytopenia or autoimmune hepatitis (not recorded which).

CDR3 amino acids: CASSYGQGGRNYGYTF. The chain uses TRBV6-5 and TRBJ1-2; TCRdb names TRBD1, which stays unverified in the absence of DNA. The germline V gene encodes CDR1 MNHEY and CDR2 SVGAGI. This CDR3 comprises 16 residues.

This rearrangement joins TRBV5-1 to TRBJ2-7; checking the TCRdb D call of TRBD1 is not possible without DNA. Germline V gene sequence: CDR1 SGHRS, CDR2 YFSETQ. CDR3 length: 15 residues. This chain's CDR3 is CASSLADSSPYEQYF.